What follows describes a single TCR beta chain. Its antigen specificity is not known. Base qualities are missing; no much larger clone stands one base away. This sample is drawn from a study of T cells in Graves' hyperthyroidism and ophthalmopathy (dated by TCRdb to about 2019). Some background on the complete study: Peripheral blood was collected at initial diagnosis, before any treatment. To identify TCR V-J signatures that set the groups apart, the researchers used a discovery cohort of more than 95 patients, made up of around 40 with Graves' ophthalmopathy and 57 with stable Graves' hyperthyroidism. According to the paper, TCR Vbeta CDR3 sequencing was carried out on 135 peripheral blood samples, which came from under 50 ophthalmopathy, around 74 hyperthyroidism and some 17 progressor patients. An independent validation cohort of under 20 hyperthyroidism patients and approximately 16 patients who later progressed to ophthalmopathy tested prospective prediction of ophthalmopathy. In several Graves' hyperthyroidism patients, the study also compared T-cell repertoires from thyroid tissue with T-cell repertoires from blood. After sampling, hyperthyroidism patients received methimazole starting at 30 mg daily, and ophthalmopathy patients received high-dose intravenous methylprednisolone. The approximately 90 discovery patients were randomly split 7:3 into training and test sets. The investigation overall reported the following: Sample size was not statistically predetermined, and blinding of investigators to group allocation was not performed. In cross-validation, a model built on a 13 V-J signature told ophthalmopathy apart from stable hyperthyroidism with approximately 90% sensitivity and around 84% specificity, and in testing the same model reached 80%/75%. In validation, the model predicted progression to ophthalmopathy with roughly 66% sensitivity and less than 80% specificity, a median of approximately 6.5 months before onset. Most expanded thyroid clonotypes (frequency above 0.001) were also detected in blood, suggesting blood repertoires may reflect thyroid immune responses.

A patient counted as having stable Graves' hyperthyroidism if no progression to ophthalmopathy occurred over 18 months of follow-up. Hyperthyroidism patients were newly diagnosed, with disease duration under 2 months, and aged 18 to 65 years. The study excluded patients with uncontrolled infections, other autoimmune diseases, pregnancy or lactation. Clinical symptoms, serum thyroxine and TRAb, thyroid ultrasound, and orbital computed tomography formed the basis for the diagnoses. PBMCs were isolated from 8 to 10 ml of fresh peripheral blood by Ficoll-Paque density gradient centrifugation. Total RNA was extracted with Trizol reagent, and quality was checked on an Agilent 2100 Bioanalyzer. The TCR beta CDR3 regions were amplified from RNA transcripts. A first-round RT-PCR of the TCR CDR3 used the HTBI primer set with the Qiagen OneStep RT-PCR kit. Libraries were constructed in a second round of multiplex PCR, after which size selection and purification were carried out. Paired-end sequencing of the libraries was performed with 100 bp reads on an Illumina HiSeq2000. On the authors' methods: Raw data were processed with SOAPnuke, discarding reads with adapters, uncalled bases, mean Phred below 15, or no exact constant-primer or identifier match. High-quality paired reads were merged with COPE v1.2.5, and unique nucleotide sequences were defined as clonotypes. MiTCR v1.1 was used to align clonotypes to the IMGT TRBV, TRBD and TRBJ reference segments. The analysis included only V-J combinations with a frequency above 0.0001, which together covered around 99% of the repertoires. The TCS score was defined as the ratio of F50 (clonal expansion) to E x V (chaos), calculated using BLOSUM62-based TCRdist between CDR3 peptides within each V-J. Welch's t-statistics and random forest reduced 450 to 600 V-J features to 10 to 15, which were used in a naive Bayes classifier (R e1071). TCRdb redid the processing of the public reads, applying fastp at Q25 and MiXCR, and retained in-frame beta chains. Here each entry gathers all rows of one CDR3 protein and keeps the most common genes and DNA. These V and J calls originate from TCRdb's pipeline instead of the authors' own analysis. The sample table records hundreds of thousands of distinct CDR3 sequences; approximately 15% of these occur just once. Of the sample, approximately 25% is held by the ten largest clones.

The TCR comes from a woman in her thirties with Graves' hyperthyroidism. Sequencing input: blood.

The DNA sequence follows: TGTGCCAGCAGCCCCTTTTCCTACGAGCAGTACTTC. The translation is CASSPFSYEQYF. Recombination connected TRBV7-2 to TRBJ2-7, with no confidently assigned D gene. A distance of 6 bases separates the germline ends of V and J, which lose 5 bases and 1 base respectively. The CDR3 sequence holds 12 residues, the cysteine and phenylalanine included. The DNA shown is the 36-base CDR3, in frame from base 1. In the germline V gene, CDR1 corresponds to SGHTA and CDR2 to FQGNSA.